The 18 T cell receptor beta chains below all came from one sample that was sequenced in a study of T cell clonality in common variable immunodeficiency. Libraries were prepared by immunoSEQ multiplex PCR; TCRdb keeps only in-frame clonotypes and omits some of them. The sample yields roughly 55,000 clones, without any singletons. The material sequenced was peripheral blood mononuclear cells. These receptor sequences come from a person aged 18-69 years in good health.

This clone was seen many times. With the read ending 3 residues before the CDR3 end, the germline J gene is used to fill in that end. This rearrangement joins TRBV10-3 to TRBJ2-6; unclear D gene. This CDR3 has 15 residues. V dropped 3 bases and J dropped 0 bases, with 6 bases sitting between them. Per germline, CDR1 ENHRY and CDR2 SYGVKD. The CDR3 here is CAISDSASGANVLTF. The CDR3 bases that were read are TGTGCCATCAGTGACAGCGCCTCTGGGGCCAACGTC.

This clone has ten or more counts. The read comes to an end 3 residues before the CDR3 does, leaving the germline J gene to fill in the end. The V gene is TRBV20-1, the J gene TRBJ1-1; no reliable D call. The V and J ends lost 1 base and 7 bases respectively, with 13 bases between them. CDR1 is DFQATT and CDR2 is SNEGSKA in the germline V gene (reference sequence). The CDR3 is made up of 13 amino acids. CDR3 DNA, as far as it was read: TGCAGTGCTAGAGGTCAGGCGCGAGGTGAA. Amino acids: CSARGQARGE. The whole CDR3 region reads CSARGQARGEAFF.

This clone was counted at least ten times. The CDR3 end is not reached by the read, which stops 3 residues before it; the germline J gene fills it in. Other DNA sequences in this sample translate to the same CDR3. The gene calls are TRBV9 and TRBJ2-1; possible D gene TRBD2, 6 bases. There are 14 residues in the CDR3. Trimming removed 1 base at V and 7 bases at J, with 12 bases between. Germline CDR1 is SGDLS and CDR2 is YYNGEE. CDR3 sequence reads: CASSVRGGENEQFF. Incomplete CDR3 DNA: TGTGCCAGCAGCGTAAGGGGAGGTGAGAATGAG.

This clone was detected many times. The missing CDR3 end, 3 residues past where the read stops, is filled in from the germline J gene. The chain is built from TRBV7-9 and TRBJ1-1; no clear D. Looked up from germline, CDR1 is SEHNR and CDR2 is FQNEAQ (reference sequence). V dropped 3 bases and J dropped 5 bases, with 7 bases sitting between them. The CDR3 is made up of 12 amino acids. Partial CDR3 DNA: TGTGCCAGCAGCTTCCTAGGTACTGAA. This sequence encodes CASSFLGTE. In full, the CDR3 reads CASSFLGTEAFF.

This clone was detected many times. The observed sequence ends 3 residues before the CDR3 terminus, with the missing tail filled in from the germline J gene. The V and J genes are TRBV20-1 and TRBJ2-3; D is possibly TRBD2 (5 bases). The germline gives CDR1 DFQATT, CDR2 SNEGSKA (reference sequence). The CDR3 spans 11 residues. Here the CDR3 reads CSAKSGPTQYF. The DNA read from the CDR3 is TGCAGTGCCAAGAGCGGCCCAACG.

This clone occurred many times. Coverage ceases 3 residues before the CDR3 finishes, and the germline J gene fills in the end. The genes are TRBV6-1 and TRBJ2-3; TRBD2 is a possible D gene (5 bases). CDR1 and CDR2 (germline): MNHNS, SASEGT. The CDR3 loop spans 12 amino acids. V lost 4 bases and J 5 bases, leaving 7 bases between the germline ends. CDR3 protein: CASSGTLDTQYF. CDR3 bases read: TGTGCCAGCAGTGGGACTCTAGATACG.

This clone was detected ten times or more. Read coverage stops 3 residues before the CDR3 terminus; the germline J gene supplies the remainder. The V call is TRBV7-2, the J call TRBJ2-1; D may be TRBD2 (5 bases). The CDR3 contains 15 residues. V lost 3 bases, J lost 7 bases, and 16 bases lay in between. Germline V gene sequence: CDR1 SGHTA, CDR2 FQGNSA. The sequenced CDR3 bases are TGTGCCAGCAGCTTGTTAACTAGTATTGGTAATGAG. Amino acid sequence: CASSLLTSIGNE. The entire CDR3 is CASSLLTSIGNEQFF.

This clone was picked up many times. The CDR3 extends 3 residues past the end of the read, so its final part is completed from the germline J gene. The V gene is TRBV5-1, the J gene TRBJ2-2; 12 positions match TRBD2. CDR1 is SGHRS and CDR2 is YFSETQ in the germline V gene. The V segment lost 4 bases and the J segment 1 base; nucleotides outside the gene matches: 2. This CDR3 contains 16 residues. Partial CDR3 DNA: TGCGCCAGCAGCCCACTAGCGGGAGGGAACACCGGGGAG. Translated, it gives CASSPLAGGNTGE. The entire CDR3 reads CASSPLAGGNTGELFF. Variable domain in full (rest from reference TRBV5-1 and TRBJ2-2): KAGVTQTPRYLIKTRGQQVTLSCSPISGHRSVSWYQQTPGQGLQFLFEYFSETQRNKGNFPGRFSGRQFSNSRSEMNVSTLELGDSALYLCASSPLAGGNTGELFFGEGSRLTVL.

This clone was seen ten or more times. The CDR3 end falls 3 residues outside the read, so it is completed with the germline J gene. The rearrangement joins TRBV2 to TRBJ1-4; TRBD1 might be the D (6 bases). The CDR3 is made up of 16 amino acids. Germline lookup yields CDR1 SNHLY and CDR2 FYNNEI. The V gene lost 9 bases and the J gene lost 8 bases, with 25 bases spanning the gap. The CDR3 reads CASNSRDTGEGEKLFF. Incomplete CDR3 DNA: TGTGCCAGTAACTCCCGGGACACCGGGGAGGGGGAAAAA.

This clone has ten or more counts. The read ends 3 residues early relative to the CDR3; the germline J gene fills the gap. The chain links TRBV24-1 to TRBJ2-5; TRBD1 agrees at 9 bases. Germline-derived CDR1 and CDR2 are KGHDR and SFDVKD. The length of the CDR3 is 13 residues. The CDR3 loop reads CATSDWGQGTQYF. The DNA read from the CDR3 is TGTGCCACCAGTGATTGGGGACAGGGAACC.

This clone was observed at least ten times. With the read ending 3 residues before the CDR3 end, the germline J gene is used to fill in that end. This chain uses TRBV5-1 with TRBJ2-7; D perhaps matches TRBD2 (6 bases). V was clipped by 0 bases and J by 4 bases, with 14 bases between them. The germline V gene encodes CDR1 SGHRS and CDR2 YFSETQ. The length of the CDR3 is 15 residues. CDR3 bases read: TGCGCCAGCAGCTTGGGGAGGGGCCTGGGGTACGAG. Translating gives CASSLGRGLGYE. The entire CDR3 reads CASSLGRGLGYEQYF.

This clone was found many times. The CDR3 goes on 3 residues after the read ends, and that part is filled in from the germline J gene. This chain uses TRBV7-2 with TRBJ2-1; 9 positions match TRBD2. Germline V CDR1 and CDR2: SGHTA, FQGNSA. This CDR3 spans 15 amino acids. V lost 3 bases and J lost 9; bases outside the gene matches: 9. The part of the CDR3 DNA that was read is TGTGCCAGCAGCTTGTCTGGCGGGAGGGCACCTGAG. Translation: CASSLSGGRAPE. The full CDR3 protein reads CASSLSGGRAPEQFF.

Points on this clone: The read ends 3 residues before the CDR3 terminus; that terminus is restored from the germline J gene. The gene calls are TRBV7-2 and TRBJ2-3; TRBD2 might be the D (5 bases). The CDR3 covers 13 residues. V lost 3 bases and J lost 2, with 6 bases in between. The germline V gene has CDR1 SGHTA and CDR2 FQGNSA. The CDR3 protein is CASSFGLTDTQYF. CDR3 DNA (partial): TGTGCCAGCAGCTTTGGACTCACAGATACG.

This clone was seen a few times. The CDR3 is cut off 3 residues early in the read; its end comes from the germline J gene. The chain has TRBV10-2 and TRBJ2-7, with TRBD2 identical over 10 bases. With V trimmed by 6 bases and J by 3 bases, 5 bases remained unmatched. Germline assignment: CDR1 WSHSY and CDR2 SAAADI. The length of the CDR3 is 14 residues. Partial CDR3 DNA: TGCGCCAGCAGGGTAGGACTAGCGGTCTACGAG. Amino acid sequence: CASRVGLAVYE. The CDR3 as a whole reads CASRVGLAVYEQYF.

In the case of this clone: The CDR3 goes on 3 residues after the read ends, and that part is filled in from the germline J gene. The chain joins TRBV10-2 to TRBJ2-3; unclear D gene. Germline V gene sequence: CDR1 WSHSY, CDR2 SAAADI. This CDR3 comprises 11 residues. V lost 7 bases and J 3 bases, leaving 5 bases between the germline ends. The CDR3 DNA, read in part, is TGCGCCAGCAAAGGGACAGATACG. It translates to CASKGTDT. The entire CDR3 sequence reads CASKGTDTQYF.

Of note for this clone: The read gets to within 3 residues of the CDR3 end, and the germline J gene fills in the rest. This rearrangement joins TRBV11-3 to TRBJ2-1; TRBD2 matches at 9 bases. V was pared by 1 base and J by 9 bases, with 1 base of the junction left unmatched. This CDR3 is 13 amino acids long. CDR1 SGHNT and CDR2 YENEEA come from the germline V gene. The CDR3 DNA, read in part, is TGTGCCAGCAGCTTAGGAGCGGGGGGTGAG. This codes for CASSLGAGGE. In full, the CDR3 is CASSLGAGGEQFF. The whole variable domain, remainder taken from reference TRBV11-3 and TRBJ2-1, is EAGVVQSPRYKIIEKKQPVAFWCNPISGHNTLYWYLQNLGQGPELLIRYENEEAVDDSQLPKDRFSAERLKGVDSTLKIQPAELGDSAVYLCASSLGAGGEQFFGPGTRLTVL.

This clone has ten or more counts. The read finishes 3 residues shy of the CDR3 end, and the germline J gene is used to complete it. This same CDR3 is encoded by further DNA sequences in the sample. The V gene is TRBV5-1, the J gene TRBJ2-1; TRBD1 matches 8 bases. The junction had 7 bases not matched to a gene; V was cut back by 0 bases and J by 8 bases. The V gene's germline CDR1 is SGHRS and CDR2 YFSETQ. This CDR3 spans 15 amino acids. The CDR3 protein is CASSLGQGAVDEQFF. The sequenced CDR3 bases are TGCGCCAGCAGCTTGGGGCAGGGGGCCGTGGATGAG.

The sample holds many counts of this clone. CDR3 bases read: TGTGCCAGCAGCCAAGACCCAGGGGGCGCCGCG. Translation: CASSQDPGGAA. The whole CDR3 reads CASSQDPGGAAQYF. The chain couples TRBV4-2 to TRBJ2-3; 8 nucleotides align to TRBD1. Read data end 3 residues before the CDR3 end; the end is taken from the germline J gene. CDR3 length: 14 residues. Germline CDR1 is LGHNA and CDR2 is YNFKEQ.